This T cell receptor beta chain was found in a study of cytomegalovirus exposure and HLA in healthy donors. Study outcomes and limitations: Clonal expansion was found to be greater in HLA-associated TCR beta chains than in equally common others in a later analysis. Per a prior analysis, the majority of TCR beta V segments were productive roughly 87% or roughly 30% of the time. TCR beta sequences reportedly predicted most subjects' HLA-A and HLA-B alleles accurately.

This clone showed up just a few times. Its antigen is as yet unknown. Germline V gene sequence: CDR1 SGHAT, CDR2 FQDESV (reference sequence). J was trimmed by 5 bases and V by 2 bases; bases with no gene match: 7. The CDR3 runs 15 residues. PCR used 60 Vbeta primers and 13 Jbeta primers. Profiling relied on immunoSEQ multiplex PCR, and the TCRdb table lists in-frame clones only, not all of them. The sample yields over 50,000 clones, roughly 80% seen once. The sequence derives from a man aged 35 to 55 in good health and CMV-seronegative. The sample was PBMCs. The chain links TRBV11-1 to TRBJ1-1; 8 bases line up with TRBD1. Here the CDR3 reads CASSLRTGRKTEAFF. CDR3 DNA sequence: TGTGCCAGCAGCTTACGGACAGGGAGGAAGACTGAAGCTTTCTTT.